This T cell receptor (beta chain) derives from a study of T cell repertoires in ileal Crohn's disease. Each sample's TCRB immunosequencing used around 0.5 micrograms of biopsy DNA. TCRdb keeps only in-frame clones here, not all; method: immunoSEQ multiplex PCR. The sample lists 5,000 to 6,000 clones; about four fifths were seen once. This CDR3 is 11 amino acids long. CDR1 and CDR2 (germline): SNHLY, FYNNEI. With 6 bases clipped from V and 12 bases from J, the junction kept 7 bases outside the gene matches. The sample was ileal tissue. The chain recombines TRBV2 with TRBJ2-7; the match to TRBD1 covers 8 bases. The receptor was isolated from an adult with Crohn's disease. CDR3 DNA: TGTGCCAGCAGGGCAACCGGGACAGGGTACTTC. This codes for CASRATGTGYF.